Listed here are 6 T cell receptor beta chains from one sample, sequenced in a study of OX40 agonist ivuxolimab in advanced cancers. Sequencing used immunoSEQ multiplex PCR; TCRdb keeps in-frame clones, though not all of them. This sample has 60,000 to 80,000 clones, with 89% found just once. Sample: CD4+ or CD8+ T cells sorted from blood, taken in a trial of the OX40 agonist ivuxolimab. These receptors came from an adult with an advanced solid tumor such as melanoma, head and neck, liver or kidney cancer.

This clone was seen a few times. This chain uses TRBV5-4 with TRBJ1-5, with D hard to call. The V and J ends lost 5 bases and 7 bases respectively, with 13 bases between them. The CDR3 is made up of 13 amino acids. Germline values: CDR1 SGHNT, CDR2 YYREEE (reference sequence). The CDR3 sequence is CASSLGTEQPQHF. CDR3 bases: TGTGCCAGCAGTCTGGGTACAGAACAGCCCCAGCATTTT.

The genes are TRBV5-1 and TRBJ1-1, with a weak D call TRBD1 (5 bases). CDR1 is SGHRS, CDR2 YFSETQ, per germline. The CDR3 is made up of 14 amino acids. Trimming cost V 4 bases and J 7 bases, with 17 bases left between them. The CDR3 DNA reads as TGCGCCAGCAGCCAAAAAGACAGCCTTGATGAAGCTTTCTTT. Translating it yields CASSQKDSLDEAFF.

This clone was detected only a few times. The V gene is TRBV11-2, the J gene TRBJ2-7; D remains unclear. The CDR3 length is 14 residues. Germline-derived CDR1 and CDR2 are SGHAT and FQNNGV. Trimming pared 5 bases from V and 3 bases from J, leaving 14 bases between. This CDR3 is CASSPAASVYEQYF. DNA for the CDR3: TGTGCCAGCAGCCCCGCCGCAAGCGTCTACGAGCAGTACTTC.

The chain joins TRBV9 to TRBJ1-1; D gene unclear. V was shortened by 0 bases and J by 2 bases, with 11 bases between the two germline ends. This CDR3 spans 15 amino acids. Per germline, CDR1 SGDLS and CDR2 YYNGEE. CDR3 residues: CASSVGGFENTEAFF. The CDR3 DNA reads TGTGCCAGCAGCGTAGGTGGGTTTGAAAACACTGAAGCTTTCTTT.

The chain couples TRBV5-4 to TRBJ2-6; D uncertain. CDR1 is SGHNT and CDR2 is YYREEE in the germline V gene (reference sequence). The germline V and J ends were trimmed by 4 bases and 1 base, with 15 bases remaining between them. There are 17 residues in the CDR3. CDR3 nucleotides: TGTGCCAGCAGCATCTGGTGGGGTGGGTCTGGGGCCAACGTCCTGACTTTC. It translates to CASSIWWGGSGANVLTF. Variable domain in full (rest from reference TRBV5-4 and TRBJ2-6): ETGVTQSPTHLIKTRGQQVTLRCSSQSGHNTVSWYQQALGQGPQFIFQYYREEENGRGNFPPRFSGLQFPNYSSELNVNALELDDSALYLCASSIWWGGSGANVLTFGAGSRLTVL.

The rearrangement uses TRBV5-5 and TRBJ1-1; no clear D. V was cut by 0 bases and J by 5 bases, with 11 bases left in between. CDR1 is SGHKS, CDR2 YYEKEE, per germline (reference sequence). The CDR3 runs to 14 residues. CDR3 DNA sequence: TGTGCCAGCAGCTTGGGCCCAGGTTTTACTGAAGCTTTCTTT. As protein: CASSLGPGFTEAFF.